This T cell receptor beta chain was obtained from a study of cytomegalovirus exposure and HLA in healthy donors. Study background: Counted in an early data release were tens of millions of unique TCRs from HLA-typed donors.

Germline CDR1 reads GTSNPN; CDR2 reads SVGIG (reference sequence). V lost 4 bases to trimming and J lost 2 bases; unmatched junction nucleotides: 10. This CDR3 is 16 amino acids long. A multiplex PCR was run with 60 Vbeta primers and 13 Jbeta primers. Using immunoSEQ multiplex PCR, the repertoire was profiled, and TCRdb retains in-frame clones only, with some absent. This table holds 150,000 to 200,000 clones, roughly four fifths found once. The chain has TRBV30 and TRBJ1-5, with 8 bases lining up with TRBD1. Sequences were obtained from PBMCs. The origin of this receptor is a woman between 25 and 40 years old in good health and CMV-seronegative. The CDR3 DNA reads as TGTGCCTGGACCTATCAGGGGGCGGGTGGCAATCAGCCCCAGCATTTT. This codes for CAWTYQGAGGNQPQHF.